Following are 18 T cell receptor beta chains from one sample sequenced in a study of blood T cell repertoires in COVID-19 (dated by TCRdb to the early 2020s). Receptor libraries were prepared by the immunoSEQ multiplex PCR assay. In TCRdb, the immuneACCESS table is reduced to in-frame sequences with V and J assigned. These tables do not hold every clone; where another copy was compared, an unresolved V gene accounts for under half, and the others remain unexplained. The sample yields 150,000 or so clones; around 80% were counted once. The top ten clonotypes cover nearly 15% of the sample. Sequenced: PBMCs or T cells enriched from blood (not recorded which). These receptor sequences come from a man aged 50-59 years who had recovered from COVID-19.

This chain links TRBV3-1 (or the pseudogene TRBV3-2) with TRBJ2-2, with 10 nucleotides matching TRBD2. J lost 3 bases, V lost 4 bases, and 14 bases had no gene match. CDR3 length: 19 residues. Per germline, CDR1 LGHDT and CDR2 YNNKEL (reference sequence). The CDR3 DNA follows: TGTGCCAGCAGCCCCAGGACAGGGAGGCTAGCGGGGGACACCGGGGAGCTGTTTTTT. Protein: CASSPRTGRLAGDTGELFF.

V and J are TRBV19 and TRBJ1-1; D possibly corresponds to TRBD1 (5 bases). CDR1 and CDR2 from the germline V gene are LNHDA and SQIVND (reference sequence). V was trimmed by 9 bases and J by 0 bases, leaving 20 bases between them. This CDR3 region has 16 residues. CDR3 protein: CASRRGDLRLNTEAFF. CDR3 DNA sequence: TGTGCCAGCAGGCGGGGGGACCTCAGATTGAACACTGAAGCTTTCTTT.

The genes are TRBV14 and TRBJ1-2; TRBD1 might be the D (6 bases). This CDR3 comprises 14 residues. V dropped 0 bases and J dropped 5 bases, with 10 bases sitting between them. The germline V gene has CDR1 SGHDN and CDR2 FVKESK. The CDR3 loop is CASSQEDRGYGYTF. The CDR3 region has the DNA TGTGCCAGCAGCCAAGAGGACAGAGGGTATGGCTACACCTTC. The full variable domain, completed using reference TRBV14 and TRBJ1-2, is EAGVTQFPSHSVIEKGQTVTLRCDPISGHDNLYWYRRVMGKEIKFLLHFVKESKQDESGMPNNRFLAERTGGTYSTLKVQPAELEDSGVYFCASSQEDRGYGYTFGSGTRLTVV.

The gene calls are TRBV19 and TRBJ2-1; possibly TRBD1 for D (5 bases). V lost 5 bases to trimming and J lost 6 bases, with 8 bases between them. This CDR3 region has 12 residues. CDR1 LNHDA and CDR2 SQIVND come from the germline V gene (reference sequence). The CDR3 bases are TGTGCCAGTAGTTACAGGCTCAATGAGCAGTTCTTC. Translating gives CASSYRLNEQFF.

The chain recombines TRBV30 with TRBJ1-5, with no clear D. Trimming left V 5 bases short and J 0 bases short, with 11 bases between. The CDR3 totals 14 residues. Germline assignment: CDR1 GTSNPN and CDR2 SVGIG (reference sequence). The CDR3 loop reads CAWAQSTSNQPQHF. In DNA form, the CDR3 reads TGTGCCTGGGCCCAAAGCACTAGCAATCAGCCCCAGCATTTT.

Regarding this clone: The junction departs from the called germline gene at one end, perhaps through a read error. Other DNA sequences from this sample encode an identical CDR3 as well. The rearrangement joins TRBV5-4 to TRBJ2-7; D is possibly TRBD2 (7 bases). Looked up from germline, CDR1 is SGHNT and CDR2 is YYREEE (reference sequence). This CDR3 region has 14 residues. CDR3 region: CASSFPGRGDEQYF. DNA of the CDR3: TGTGCCAGCAGCTTCCCAGGGAGGGGGGACGAACAGTACTTC. Variable domain in full (rest from reference TRBV5-4 and TRBJ2-7): ETGVTQSPTHLIKTRGQQVTLRCSSQSGHNTVSWYQQALGQGPQFIFQYYREEENGRGNFPPRFSGLQFPNYSSELNVNALELDDSALYLCASSFPGRGDEQYFGPGTRLTVT.

This chain links TRBV10-2 with TRBJ2-5; TRBD1 matches at 7 bases. Germline V gives CDR1 WSHSY, CDR2 SAAADI. The CDR3 has 15 amino acids. With V trimmed by 3 bases and J by 5 bases, 9 bases remained unmatched. In DNA, the CDR3 is TGCGCCAGCAGTGACCGCAGGGGGAGCCGTGAGACCCAGTACTTC. It is translated as CASSDRRGSRETQYF.

The chain combines TRBV28 with TRBJ2-5, with 9 bases fitting TRBD1. Germline V gene data show CDR1 as MDHEN and CDR2 as SYDVKM. The CDR3 extends over 15 amino acids. V was pared by 2 bases and J by 0 bases, with 1 base of the junction left unmatched. CDR3 sequence reads: CASSLRTGDQETQYF. CDR3 nucleotides: TGTGCCAGCAGTTTACGGACAGGGGACCAAGAGACCCAGTACTTC.

This chain uses TRBV29-1 with TRBJ1-2, with D perhaps TRBD1 (6 bases). V was cut by 1 base and J by 1 base, with 10 bases left in between. CDR3 length: 14 amino acids. Germline V gene lookup returns CDR1 SQVTM and CDR2 ANQGSEA. CDR3 region: CSVEGTEVNYGYTF. The CDR3 DNA sequence: TGCAGCGTTGAAGGGACAGAAGTTAACTATGGCTACACCTTC.

The V call is TRBV6-4, the J call TRBJ2-3, with 10 bases fitting TRBD2. The length of the CDR3 is 15 residues. V shed 5 bases, J shed 4 bases, and the junction held 6 bases outside the gene matches. Looked up from germline, CDR1 is MRHNA and CDR2 is SNTAGT. The CDR3 region has the DNA TGTGCCAGCAGTCCCAGCGGGGGGGCCTCAGATACGCAGTATTTT. As protein: CASSPSGGASDTQYF.

The CDR3 sequence is CASSSGQVSTNEKLFF. In DNA, the CDR3 is TGTGCCAGCAGCTCGGGACAGGTTTCCACTAATGAAAAACTGTTTTTT. V and J are TRBV5-5 and TRBJ1-4; 8 bases fit TRBD1. The CDR3 is 16 amino acids. CDR1 is SGHKS, CDR2 YYEKEE, per germline (reference sequence). With V trimmed by 3 bases and J by 2 bases, 6 bases remained unmatched.

This clone was recorded once. The chain uses TRBV3-1 (or the pseudogene TRBV3-2) and TRBJ1-4; 9 nucleotides line up with TRBD1. The CDR3 runs to 15 residues. CDR1 LGHDT and CDR2 YNNKEL come from the germline V gene (reference sequence). V lost 6 bases, J lost 4 bases, and 6 bases stayed unmatched. Here the CDR3 reads CASSRQGGGNEKLFF. In DNA, the CDR3 is TGTGCCAGCAGTCGACAGGGGGGAGGTAATGAAAAACTGTTTTTT.

The chain employs TRBV6-5 and TRBJ1-6, with TRBD1 matching 7 bases. The CDR3 length is 13 residues. The germline gives CDR1 MNHEY, CDR2 SVGAGI. Trimming cost V 7 bases and J 9 bases; bases outside gene matches: 6. CDR3 sequence: CASTGQGGSPLHF. CDR3 in DNA: TGTGCCAGCACGGGGCAGGGGGGTTCACCCCTCCACTTT.

V gene TRBV10-2 combines with J gene TRBJ1-2; 7 bases are a match to TRBD1. The CDR3 extends over 18 amino acids. J lost 0 bases, V lost 7 bases, and 17 bases had no gene match. Germline assignment: CDR1 WSHSY and CDR2 SAAADI. The CDR3 is CASTKGGQTSFPNYGYTF. CDR3 DNA sequence: TGCGCCAGCACAAAAGGGGGACAGACATCATTCCCTAACTATGGCTACACCTTC.

This chain uses TRBV5-1 with TRBJ2-6; 7 positions agree with TRBD1. Germline CDR1 reads SGHRS; CDR2 reads YFSETQ. The CDR3 is made up of 14 amino acids. With 0 bases clipped from V and 9 bases from J, the junction kept 3 bases outside the gene matches. CDR3 amino acids: CASSLGQGYNVLTF. Written as DNA, the CDR3 is TGCGCCAGCAGCTTGGGACAGGGCTACAACGTCCTGACTTTC.

The rearrangement joins TRBV28 to TRBJ1-2; TRBD1 agrees at 8 bases. The CDR3 totals 13 residues. Germline CDR1 and CDR2: MDHEN and SYDVKM. The V segment lost 6 bases and the J segment 8 bases; nucleotides outside the gene matches: 8. In nucleotides, the CDR3 is TGTGCCAGCAGACTCAGGGGGCTAAGGGGCTACACCTTC. Amino acids: CASRLRGLRGYTF.

The rearrangement joins TRBV7-5 to TRBJ1-4; TRBD1 is the table's D call, not checked against the DNA. TRBV7-5 is a pseudogene segment. The CDR3 length is 18 residues. CDR3 bases: TGTGCCAGAAGCAGACGACAGGAAGAAACACCAACTAATGAAAAACTGTTTTTT. Translated: CARSRRQEETPTNEKLFF.

V usage is TRBV5-1 and J usage is TRBJ1-1; D is unresolved. Germline V gene lookup returns CDR1 SGHRS and CDR2 YFSETQ. Trimming removed 4 bases at V and 0 bases at J, with 13 bases between. The CDR3 sequence is 15 residues long. CDR3 sequence: CASSDQQSMNTEAFF. In DNA, the CDR3 is TGCGCCAGCAGCGACCAACAGTCTATGAACACTGAAGCTTTCTTT.